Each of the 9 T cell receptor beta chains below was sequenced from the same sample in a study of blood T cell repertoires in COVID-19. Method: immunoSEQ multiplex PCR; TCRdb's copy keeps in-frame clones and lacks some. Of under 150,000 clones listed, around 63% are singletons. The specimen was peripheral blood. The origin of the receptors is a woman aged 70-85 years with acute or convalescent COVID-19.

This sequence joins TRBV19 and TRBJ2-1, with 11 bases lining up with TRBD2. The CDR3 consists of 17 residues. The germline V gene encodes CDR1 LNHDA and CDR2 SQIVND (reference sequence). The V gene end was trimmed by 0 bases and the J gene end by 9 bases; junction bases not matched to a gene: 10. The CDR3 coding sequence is TGTGCCAGTAGTATAGATCAGGTAGCGGGAGGGCCGGGTGAGCAGTTCTTC. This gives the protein CASSIDQVAGGPGEQFF.

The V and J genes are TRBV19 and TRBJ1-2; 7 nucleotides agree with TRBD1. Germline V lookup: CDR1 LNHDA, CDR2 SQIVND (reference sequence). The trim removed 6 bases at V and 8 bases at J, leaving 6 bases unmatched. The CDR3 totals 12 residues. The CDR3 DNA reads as TGTGCCAGTAGCCTTTCCAGGGGGGGCTACACCTTC. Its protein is CASSLSRGGYTF.

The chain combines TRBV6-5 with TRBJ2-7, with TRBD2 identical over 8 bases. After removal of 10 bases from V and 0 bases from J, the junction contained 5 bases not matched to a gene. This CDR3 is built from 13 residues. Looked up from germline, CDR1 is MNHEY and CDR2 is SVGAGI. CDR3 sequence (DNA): TGTGCCACCCTAAGCGGGAGCTCCTACGAGCAGTACTTC. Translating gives CATLSGSSYEQYF.

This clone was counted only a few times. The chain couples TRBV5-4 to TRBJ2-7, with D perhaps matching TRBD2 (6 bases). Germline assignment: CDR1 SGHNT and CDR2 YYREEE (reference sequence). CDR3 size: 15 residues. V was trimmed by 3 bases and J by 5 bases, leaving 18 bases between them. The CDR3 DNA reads TGTGCCAGCAGCTCGGTGTACGGGAGTCGTAACGAGCAGTACTTC. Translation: CASSSVYGSRNEQYF.

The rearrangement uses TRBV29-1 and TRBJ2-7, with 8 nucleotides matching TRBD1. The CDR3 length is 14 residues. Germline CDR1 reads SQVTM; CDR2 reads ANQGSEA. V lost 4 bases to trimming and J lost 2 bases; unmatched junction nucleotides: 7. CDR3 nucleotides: TGCAGCGTTGTAAATCAGGGGGCAGCCTACGAGCAGTACTTC. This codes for CSVVNQGAAYEQYF.

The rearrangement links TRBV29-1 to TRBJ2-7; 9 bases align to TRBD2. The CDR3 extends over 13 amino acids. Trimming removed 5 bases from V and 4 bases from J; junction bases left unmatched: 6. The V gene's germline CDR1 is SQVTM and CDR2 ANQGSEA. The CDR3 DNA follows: TGCAGCGTTTCTTCTAGCGGGAAATACGAGCAGTACTTC. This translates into CSVSSSGKYEQYF.

CDR3 nucleotide sequence: TGTGCTAGTGGTTTAGGACAGGTCGGCTCACCCCTCCACTTT. This sequence encodes CASGLGQVGSPLHF. The chain recombines TRBV12-5 with TRBJ1-6; TRBD1 agrees at 7 bases. Germline V lookup: CDR1 LGHNT, CDR2 FRNRAP. CDR3 length equals 14 residues. V shed 3 bases, J shed 10 bases, and the junction held 6 bases outside the gene matches.

The CDR3 DNA sequence: TGTGCCAGCAGTTTACAGGGGCCGAACACTGAAGCTTTCTTT. Its protein is CASSLQGPNTEAFF. This sequence joins TRBV6-5 and TRBJ1-1, with 7 bases that match TRBD1. The CDR3 has 14 residues. Germline lookup yields CDR1 MNHEY and CDR2 SVGAGI. V was pared by 4 bases and J by 1 base, with 3 bases of the junction left unmatched.

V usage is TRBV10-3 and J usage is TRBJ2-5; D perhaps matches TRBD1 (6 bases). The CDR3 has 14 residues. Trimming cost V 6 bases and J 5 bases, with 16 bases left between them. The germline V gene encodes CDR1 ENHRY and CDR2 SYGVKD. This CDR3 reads CAIRPQQGSETQYF. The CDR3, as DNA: TGTGCCATCAGGCCTCAACAGGGCAGTGAGACCCAGTACTTC.